This note documents a single TCR beta chain sequence. There is no known antigen for this receptor. Base qualities were left out, and no much larger clone turns up one base away. Sequences DFQATT (CDR1) and SNEGSKA (CDR2) are obtained from the germline V gene (reference sequence). Counted from cysteine to phenylalanine, this CDR3 has 14 amino acids. Only the CDR3 part of the read is kept: 42 bases, read in frame from the first base. V and J are truncated by 3 bases and 2 bases respectively, leaving an intervening sequence of 11 bases. The time point label for this specimen denotes: blood from clinic visit 5 months post-surgery; TSC patient then seizure free. The surgery cases that showed the highest brain T cell transcript signatures were chosen for TCR beta chain sequencing of brain tissue, and of blood when it was available. Prior to surgery, the patients had been treated with at least one anti-epileptic drug. TCR-sequenced patients were children with drug-resistant epilepsy due to tuberous sclerosis complex, focal cortical dysplasia, Rasmussen encephalitis or hemimegalencephaly. Bulk genomic DNA was isolated from unsorted brain tissue and whole blood using the Monarch genomic DNA purification kit.

The data stem from a study of brain T cells in children with intractable seizures (dated by TCRdb to the early 2020s). In terms of the full investigation: Resected brain tissue from fewer than 60 pediatric epilepsy surgery cases was initially screened for immune gene transcripts with a NanoString immunology panel. Among the roughly 12 selected surgery cases, pre-surgery blood was additionally sequenced for eight, leaving four cases with brain tissue only.

The immunoSEQ assay was applied to genomic DNA to generate the TCR beta chain sequences. In the authors' own workflow: Any CDR3 sequence that did not begin with the conserved framework cysteine at position 104 was removed by hand. To get clonality, the normalized Shannon's Diversity Index was subtracted from one, giving values from 0 (maximal diversity) to 1 (oligoclonal). Differences in the frequency of the same CDR3 between samples, such as brain versus blood, were assessed with chi-squared comparison-of-proportions tests. Public clonotypes were identified by searching immuneACCESS, and similarity to known antiviral clonotypes was assessed with the VDJdb browser. The clones in this table, taken by TCRdb from immuneACCESS, are in-frame only. Not every clone is retained; where verified, under half of the shortfall comes from an unresolved V gene, and the cause of the rest is unknown. V, J and clone size derive from that table, while D and trimming were established from the DNA sequence. For this sample there are about 350,000 clones; roughly 93% appear just once. The ten largest clonotypes hold about 5.8% of the sample.

Results and caveats for the whole study, not just this receptor: Viral specificity was inferred solely from CDR3 sequence similarity, and the HCMV serostatus of the patients was not known. Because sequencing depth was different between pre-surgery and post-surgery blood, clones absent from the pre-surgery sample may reflect undersampling.

The chain employs TRBV20-1 and TRBJ2-1; the D gene remains uncertain. Material: peripheral blood, obtained roughly 5 months after surgery. This clonotype originated in a boy under two years old with tuberous sclerosis and intractable seizures. The DNA is TGCAGTGCTAGTCTCGGTTTTACCTACAATGAGCAGTTCTTC. It translates to CSASLGFTYNEQFF.